One TCR beta chain is described in this entry. Full-length variable regions came from constant-region reverse primers plus semi-nested Nested Universal Primer A PCR. TCRdb analysed the 5' RACE reads with MiXCR anew, one entry per CDR3 protein. This sample yields around 34,000 distinct CDR3 sequences, of which 25% to 30% are seen a single time; over 2% belongs to the top ten. Tregs were sorted as CD4+CD25+CD127-/low cells. Source material: tumor-infiltrating Tregs sorted from the breast tumor. The receptor was derived from a female donor with breast cancer.

CDR3 amino acids: CASSYSSFLVKNIQYF. The CDR3 DNA is TGTGCCAGCAGTTACTCGAGTTTTTTAGTCAAAAACATTCAGTACTTC. The chain uses TRBV6-6 and TRBJ2-4, with no clear D. Trimming removed 0 bases from V and 3 bases from J, with 12 bases in between. Germline values: CDR1 MNHNY, CDR2 SVGAGI (reference sequence). The CDR3 sequence is 16 residues long.